Below, 10 T cell receptor beta chains from the same sample are listed, as sequenced in a study of shared T cell receptors in the human thymus. Sequencing used immunoSEQ multiplex PCR; TCRdb keeps in-frame clones, though not all of them. The top ten clones hold about 0.01% of a sample with hundreds of thousands of clones, 88% of them seen once. These data were also reused for a study on human thymus T cells.

The sample consisted of thymocytes. The receptors were sampled from a boy under two years old with a congenital heart defect.

This chain's CDR3 is CASRRGGGQHEQYF. As DNA, the CDR3 is TGTGCCAGCAGGCGCGGGGGGGGCCAGCACGAGCAGTACTTC. This chain uses TRBV28 with TRBJ2-7, with TRBD2 matching over 9 bases. V was pared by 6 bases and J by 5 bases, with 8 bases of the junction left unmatched. The CDR3 is 14 amino acids. Germline V CDR1 and CDR2: MDHEN, SYDVKM.

This chain joins TRBV27 and TRBJ1-2; no firm D call. CDR3 length: 16 residues. Germline V gives CDR1 MNHEY, CDR2 SMNVEV (reference sequence). V was trimmed by 4 bases and J by 5 bases, leaving 20 bases between them. The CDR3 region is CASSSREARSFYGYTF. The CDR3 bases are TGTGCCAGCAGTTCTAGGGAGGCCAGATCTTTTTATGGCTACACCTTC.

J is TRBJ1-3 and V is TRBV30; 7 nucleotides agree with TRBD1. Germline V gene sequence: CDR1 GTSNPN, CDR2 SVGIG (reference sequence). Germline trimming cut 2 bases from V and 7 bases from J; bases unmatched to any gene: 8. The CDR3 is 14 residues long. This CDR3 reads CAWSSPPRGNTIYF. The CDR3 nucleotides read TGTGCCTGGAGTAGCCCCCCCAGGGGGAACACCATATATTTT.

The V and J genes are TRBV6-5 and TRBJ2-7, with D possibly being TRBD1 (5 bases). In germline, CDR1 is MNHEY, CDR2 SVGAGI. The CDR3 is 13 residues long. V lost 4 bases to trimming and J lost 5 bases, with 12 bases between them. The CDR3 protein is CASSFVQGDEQYF. The DNA for the CDR3 is TGTGCCAGCAGTTTTGTTCAGGGTGACGAGCAGTACTTC.

This chain links TRBV30 with TRBJ2-1; tentative D call: TRBD2 (7 bases). This CDR3 is 16 amino acids long. Germline lookup yields CDR1 GTSNPN and CDR2 SVGIG (reference sequence). V lost 0 bases to trimming and J lost 5 bases, with 17 bases between them. The CDR3 bases are TGTGCCTGGAGTGTAATGATCAGGGGAGGGCACAATGAGCAGTTCTTC. Translating gives CAWSVMIRGGHNEQFF.

This chain links TRBV13 with TRBJ2-7; maybe TRBD2 (6 bases). The CDR3 length is 17 residues. V was pared by 0 bases and J by 7 bases, with 22 bases between. The germline V gene encodes CDR1 PRHDT and CDR2 FYEKMQ (reference sequence). In nucleotides, the CDR3 is TGTGCCAGCAGCTTAGGCCAGGTGGACTCTCGGGGGAAAGAGCAGTACTTC. Encoded protein: CASSLGQVDSRGKEQYF.

This clone appeared once. The chain is built from TRBV6-5 and TRBJ2-1; 12 bases match TRBD2. J lost 5 bases, V lost 6 bases, and 2 bases had no gene match. The CDR3 runs to 14 residues. Germline lookup yields CDR1 MNHEY and CDR2 SVGAGI. In DNA, the CDR3 is TGTGCCAGCAGGGGACTAGCGGGCCACAATGAGCAGTTCTTC. This encodes CASRGLAGHNEQFF.

The rearrangement links TRBV4-2 to TRBJ2-1, with TRBD2 matching 8 bases. V was pared by 0 bases and J by 2 bases, with 3 bases of the junction left unmatched. This CDR3 contains 16 residues. The germline V gene encodes CDR1 LGHNA and CDR2 YNFKEQ. The CDR3, as DNA: TGTGCCAGCAGCCAAGAGGGACTAGAGACCTACAATGAGCAGTTCTTC. Amino acid sequence: CASSQEGLETYNEQFF.

This chain's CDR3 is CASSPPLGRGTGELFF. As DNA, the CDR3 is TGTGCCAGCAGCCCGCCCCTGGGGAGAGGGACCGGGGAGCTGTTTTTT. J is TRBJ2-2 and V is TRBV5-4; D is possibly TRBD2 (5 bases). This CDR3 comprises 16 residues. CDR1 SGHNT and CDR2 YYREEE come from the germline V gene (reference sequence). The V and J ends lost 4 bases and 5 bases respectively, with 18 bases between them.

The V and J genes are TRBV19 and TRBJ1-2; D uncertain. CDR1 is LNHDA and CDR2 is SQIVND in the germline V gene (reference sequence). The V end lost 8 bases, the J end lost 0 bases, and 16 bases lay between the germline ends. This CDR3 is built from 15 residues. For the CDR3, the DNA is TGTGCCAGTCGGAGGACGTATACTGCTAACTATGGCTACACCTTC. It codes for CASRRTYTANYGYTF.